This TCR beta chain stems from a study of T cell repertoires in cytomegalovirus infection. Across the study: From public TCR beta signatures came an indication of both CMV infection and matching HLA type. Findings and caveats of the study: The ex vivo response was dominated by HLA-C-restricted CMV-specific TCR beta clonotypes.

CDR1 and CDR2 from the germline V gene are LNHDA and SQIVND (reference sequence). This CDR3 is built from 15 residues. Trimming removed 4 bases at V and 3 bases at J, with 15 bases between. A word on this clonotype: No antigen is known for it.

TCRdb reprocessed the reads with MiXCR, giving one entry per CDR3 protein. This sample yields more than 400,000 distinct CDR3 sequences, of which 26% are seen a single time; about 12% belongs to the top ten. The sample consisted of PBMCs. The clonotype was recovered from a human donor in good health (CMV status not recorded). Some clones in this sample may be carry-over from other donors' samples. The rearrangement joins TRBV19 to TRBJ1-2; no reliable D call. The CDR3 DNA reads TGTGCCAGTAGTACTGGGCTCCCTCCGGACTATGGCTACACCTTC. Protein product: CASSTGLPPDYGYTF.